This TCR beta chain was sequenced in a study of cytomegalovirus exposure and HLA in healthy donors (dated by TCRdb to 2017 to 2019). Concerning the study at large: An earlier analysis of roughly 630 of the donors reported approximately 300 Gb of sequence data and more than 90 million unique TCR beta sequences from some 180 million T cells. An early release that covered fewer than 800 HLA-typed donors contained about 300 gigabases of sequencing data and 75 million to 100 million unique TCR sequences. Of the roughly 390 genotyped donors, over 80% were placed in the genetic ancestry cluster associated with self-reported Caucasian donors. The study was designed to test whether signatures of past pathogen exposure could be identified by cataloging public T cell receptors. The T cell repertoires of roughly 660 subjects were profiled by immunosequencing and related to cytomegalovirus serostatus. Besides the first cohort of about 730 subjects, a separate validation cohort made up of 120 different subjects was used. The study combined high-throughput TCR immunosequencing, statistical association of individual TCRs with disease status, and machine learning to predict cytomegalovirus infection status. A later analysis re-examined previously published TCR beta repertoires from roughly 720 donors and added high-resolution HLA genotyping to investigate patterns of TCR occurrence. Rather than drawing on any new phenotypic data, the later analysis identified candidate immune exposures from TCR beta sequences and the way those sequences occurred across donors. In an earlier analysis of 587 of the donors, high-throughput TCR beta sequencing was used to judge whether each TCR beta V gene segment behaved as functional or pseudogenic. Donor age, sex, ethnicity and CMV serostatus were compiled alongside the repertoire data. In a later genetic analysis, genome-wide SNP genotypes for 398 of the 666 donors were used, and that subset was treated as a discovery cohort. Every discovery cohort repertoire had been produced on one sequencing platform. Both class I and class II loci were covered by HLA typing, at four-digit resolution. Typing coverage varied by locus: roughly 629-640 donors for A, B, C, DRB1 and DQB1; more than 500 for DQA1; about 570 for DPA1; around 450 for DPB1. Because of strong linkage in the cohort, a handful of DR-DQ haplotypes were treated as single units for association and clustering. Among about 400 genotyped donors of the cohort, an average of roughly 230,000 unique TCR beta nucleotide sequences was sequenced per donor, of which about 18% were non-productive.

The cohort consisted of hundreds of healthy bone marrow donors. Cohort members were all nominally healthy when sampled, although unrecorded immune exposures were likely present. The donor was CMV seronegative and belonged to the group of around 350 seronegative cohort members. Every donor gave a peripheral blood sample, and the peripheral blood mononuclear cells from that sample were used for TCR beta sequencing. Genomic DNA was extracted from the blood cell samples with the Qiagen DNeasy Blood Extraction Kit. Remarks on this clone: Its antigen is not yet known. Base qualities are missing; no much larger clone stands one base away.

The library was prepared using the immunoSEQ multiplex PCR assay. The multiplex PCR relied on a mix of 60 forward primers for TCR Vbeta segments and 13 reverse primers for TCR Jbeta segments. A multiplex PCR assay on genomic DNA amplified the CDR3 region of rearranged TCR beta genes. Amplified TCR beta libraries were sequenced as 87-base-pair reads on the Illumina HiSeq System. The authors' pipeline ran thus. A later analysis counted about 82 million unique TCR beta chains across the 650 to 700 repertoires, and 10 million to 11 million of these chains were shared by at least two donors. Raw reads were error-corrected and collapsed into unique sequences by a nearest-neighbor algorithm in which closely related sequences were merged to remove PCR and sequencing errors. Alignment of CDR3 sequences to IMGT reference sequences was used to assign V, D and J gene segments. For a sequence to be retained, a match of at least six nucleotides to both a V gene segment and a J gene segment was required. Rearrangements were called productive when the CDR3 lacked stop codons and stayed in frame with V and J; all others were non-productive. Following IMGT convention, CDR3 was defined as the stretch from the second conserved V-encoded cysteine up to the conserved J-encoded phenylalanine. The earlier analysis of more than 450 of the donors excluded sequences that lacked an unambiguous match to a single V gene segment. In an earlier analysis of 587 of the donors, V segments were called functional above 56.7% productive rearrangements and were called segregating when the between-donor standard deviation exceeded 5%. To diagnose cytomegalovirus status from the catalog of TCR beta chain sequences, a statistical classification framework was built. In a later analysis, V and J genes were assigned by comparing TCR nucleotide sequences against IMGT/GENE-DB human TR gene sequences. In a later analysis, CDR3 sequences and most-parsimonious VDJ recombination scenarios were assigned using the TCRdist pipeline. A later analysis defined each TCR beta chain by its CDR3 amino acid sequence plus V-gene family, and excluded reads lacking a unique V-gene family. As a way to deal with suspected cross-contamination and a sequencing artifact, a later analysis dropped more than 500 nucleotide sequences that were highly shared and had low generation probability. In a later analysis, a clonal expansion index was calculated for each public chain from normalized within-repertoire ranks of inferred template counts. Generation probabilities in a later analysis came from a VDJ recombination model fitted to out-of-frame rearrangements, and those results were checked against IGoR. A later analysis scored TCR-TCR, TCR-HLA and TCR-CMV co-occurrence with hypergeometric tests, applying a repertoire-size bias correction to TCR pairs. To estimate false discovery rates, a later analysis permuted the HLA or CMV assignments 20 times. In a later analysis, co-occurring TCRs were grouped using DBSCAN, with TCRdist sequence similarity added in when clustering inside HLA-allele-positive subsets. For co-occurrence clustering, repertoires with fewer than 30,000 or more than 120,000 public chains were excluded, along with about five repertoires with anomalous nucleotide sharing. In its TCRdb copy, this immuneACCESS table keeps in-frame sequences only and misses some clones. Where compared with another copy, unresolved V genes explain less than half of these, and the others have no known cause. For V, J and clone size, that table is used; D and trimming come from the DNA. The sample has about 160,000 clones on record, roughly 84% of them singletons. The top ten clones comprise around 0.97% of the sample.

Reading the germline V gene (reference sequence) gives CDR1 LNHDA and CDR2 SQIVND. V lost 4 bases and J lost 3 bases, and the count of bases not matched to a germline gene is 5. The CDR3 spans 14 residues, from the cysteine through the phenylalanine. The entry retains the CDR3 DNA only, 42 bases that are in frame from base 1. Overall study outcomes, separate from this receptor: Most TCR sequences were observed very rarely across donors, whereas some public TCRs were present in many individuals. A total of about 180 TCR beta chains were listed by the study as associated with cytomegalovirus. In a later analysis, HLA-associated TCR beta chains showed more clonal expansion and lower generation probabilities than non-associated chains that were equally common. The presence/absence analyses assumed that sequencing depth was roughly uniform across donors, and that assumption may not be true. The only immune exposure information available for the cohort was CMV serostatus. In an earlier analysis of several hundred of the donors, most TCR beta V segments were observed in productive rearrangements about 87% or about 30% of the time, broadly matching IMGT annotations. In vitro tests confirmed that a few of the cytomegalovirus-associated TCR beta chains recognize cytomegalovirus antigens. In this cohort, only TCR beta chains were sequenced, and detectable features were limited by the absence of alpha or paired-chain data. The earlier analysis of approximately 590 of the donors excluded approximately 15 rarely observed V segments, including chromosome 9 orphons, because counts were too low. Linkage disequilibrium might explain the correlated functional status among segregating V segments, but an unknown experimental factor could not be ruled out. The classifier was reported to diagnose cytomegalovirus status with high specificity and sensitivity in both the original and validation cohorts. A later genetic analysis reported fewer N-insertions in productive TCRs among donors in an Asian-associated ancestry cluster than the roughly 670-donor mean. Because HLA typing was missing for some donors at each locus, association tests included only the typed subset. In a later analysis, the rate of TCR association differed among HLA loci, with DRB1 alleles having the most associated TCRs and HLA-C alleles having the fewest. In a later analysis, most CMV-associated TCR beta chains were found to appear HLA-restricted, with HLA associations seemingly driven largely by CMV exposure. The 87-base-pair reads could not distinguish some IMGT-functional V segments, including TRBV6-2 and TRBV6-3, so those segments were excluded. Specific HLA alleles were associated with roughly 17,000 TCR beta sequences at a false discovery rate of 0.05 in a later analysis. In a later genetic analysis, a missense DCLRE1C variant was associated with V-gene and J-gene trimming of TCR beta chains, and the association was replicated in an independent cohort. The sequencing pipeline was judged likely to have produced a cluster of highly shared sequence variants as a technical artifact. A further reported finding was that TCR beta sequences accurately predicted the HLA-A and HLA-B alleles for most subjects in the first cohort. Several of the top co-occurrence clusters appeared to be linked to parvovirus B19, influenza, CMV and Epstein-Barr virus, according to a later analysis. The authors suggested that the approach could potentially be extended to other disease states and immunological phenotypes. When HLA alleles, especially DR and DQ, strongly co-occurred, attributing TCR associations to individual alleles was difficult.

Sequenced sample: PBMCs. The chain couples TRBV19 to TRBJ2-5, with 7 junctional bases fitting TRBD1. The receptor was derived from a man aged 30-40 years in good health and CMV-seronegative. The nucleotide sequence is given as TGTGCCAGTAGTACGACAGGGAGCAAAGAGACCCAGTACTTC. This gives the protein CASSTTGSKETQYF.